The next 23 T cell receptor beta chains were all read from a single sample in a study of shared clonotypes between healthy human individuals. Positively selected for CCR7, the CD45RO-negative cells used as naive CD8 cells excluded terminally differentiated effector memory CD45RA+ cells. TCRdb's table, derived via immunoSEQ multiplex PCR, lists solely in-frame clones and lacks some. The sample shows some 2 million clones, about 95% of them seen only once. The source material was naive CD8+ T cells sorted from blood. These receptors were collected from a man between 18 and 35 years old in good health.

This clone was seen only a few times. The rearrangement links TRBV19 to TRBJ1-2; TRBD1 aligns across 8 bases. The ends lost 5 bases at V and 4 bases at J; junction bases unmatched: 3. This CDR3 is built from 13 residues. Germline-derived CDR1 and CDR2 are LNHDA and SQIVND (reference sequence). CDR3 sequence: CASSWGTGYGYTF. The CDR3, as DNA: TGTGCCAGTAGTTGGGGGACAGGCTATGGCTACACCTTC. The whole variable domain, filled in from reference TRBV19 and TRBJ1-2, reads DGGITQSPKYLFRKEGQNVTLSCEQNLNHDAMYWYRQDPGQGLRLIYYSQIVNDFQKGDIAEGYSVSREKKESFPLTVTSAQKNPTAFYLCASSWGTGYGYTFGSGTRLTVV.

J is TRBJ1-1 and V is TRBV5-1, with D perhaps TRBD1 (5 bases). From germline, CDR1 is SGHRS and CDR2 YFSETQ. V gave up 0 bases and J gave up 1 base, with 13 bases separating them. The CDR3 runs 16 residues. Here the CDR3 reads CASSLESRAGNTEAFF. CDR3 nucleotides: TGCGCCAGCAGCTTGGAGAGCAGGGCCGGGAACACTGAAGCTTTCTTT. Variable domain in full (rest from reference TRBV5-1 and TRBJ1-1): KAGVTQTPRYLIKTRGQQVTLSCSPISGHRSVSWYQQTPGQGLQFLFEYFSETQRNKGNFPGRFSGRQFSNSRSEMNVSTLELGDSALYLCASSLESRAGNTEAFFGQGTRLTVV.

The chain uses TRBV6-5 and TRBJ2-1; the match to TRBD2 covers 13 bases. V lost 11 bases to trimming and J lost 9 bases; unmatched junction nucleotides: 7. CDR1 is MNHEY, CDR2 SVGAGI, per germline. The CDR3 loop spans 13 amino acids. As DNA, the CDR3 is TGTGCCGCCCGACTAGCGGGGGGAAGTGAGCAGTTCTTC. It translates to CAARLAGGSEQFF.

The chain has TRBV19 and TRBJ2-6, with no clear D. Germline CDR1 reads LNHDA; CDR2 reads SQIVND (reference sequence). Trimming cost V 0 bases and J 1 base, with 4 bases left between them. CDR3 length: 15 amino acids. The CDR3 coding sequence is TGTGCCAGTAGTATAGATCGGTCTGGGGCCAACGTCCTGACTTTC. Its translation is CASSIDRSGANVLTF.

The chain carries TRBV30 and TRBJ2-7; 9 bases align to TRBD1. Trimming cost V 1 base and J 3 bases; bases outside gene matches: 7. From germline, CDR1 is GTSNPN and CDR2 SVGIG (reference sequence). The CDR3 has 15 amino acids. This CDR3 is CAWSGPGQGDYEQYF. DNA of the CDR3: TGTGCCTGGAGTGGGCCGGGACAGGGAGACTACGAGCAGTACTTC.

The V and J genes are TRBV7-9 and TRBJ2-7; maybe TRBD1 (6 bases). CDR1 SEHNR and CDR2 FQNEAQ come from the germline V gene (reference sequence). V shed 4 bases and J shed 11 bases, with 18 bases lying between them. This CDR3 is built from 13 residues. The DNA of the CDR3 is TGTGCCAGCAGCTCTCTCGTTGGGGGCCGGGAGTACTTC. Its protein is CASSSLVGGREYF.

This chain links TRBV6-6 with TRBJ1-1, with D maybe TRBD1 (6 bases). V was pared by 5 bases and J by 8 bases, with 6 bases between. The germline V gene has CDR1 MNHNY and CDR2 SVGAGI (reference sequence). This CDR3 is built from 10 residues. The CDR3: CASSGQEAFF. Written as DNA, the CDR3 is TGTGCCAGCAGTGGACAGGAAGCTTTCTTT.

The chain links TRBV7-2 to TRBJ1-1; weak D call: TRBD1 (5 bases). The CDR3 length is 13 residues. Germline CDR1 SGHTA, CDR2 FQGNSA. Trimming stripped 5 bases from V and 2 bases from J, with 9 bases between. The DNA of the CDR3 is TGTGCCAGCAGCCCAGGGATTAACACTGAAGCTTTCTTT. This encodes CASSPGINTEAFF.

The chain joins TRBV7-6 to TRBJ2-7; a weak D match, TRBD1 (5 bases). Trimming removed 2 bases at V and 2 bases at J, with 16 bases between. The CDR3 runs 16 residues. CDR1 is SGHVS, CDR2 FNYEAQ, per germline. CDR3 in DNA: TGTGCCAGCAGCTTATGGGGCGGCGACGGACCCTACGAGCAGTACTTC. This encodes CASSLWGGDGPYEQYF.

This clone was counted once. The chain recombines TRBV27 with TRBJ2-7; maybe TRBD1 (7 bases). The CDR3 runs to 16 residues. CDR1 and CDR2 (germline): MNHEY, SMNVEV (reference sequence). Trimming removed 0 bases from V and 6 bases from J, with 18 bases in between. CDR3 in DNA: TGTGCCAGCAGTTTATCGGCGGGACAGACTTCTCTCGAGCAGTACTTC. It encodes CASSLSAGQTSLEQYF.

This clone was seen only once. The V call is TRBV2, the J call TRBJ2-1; D unresolved. Trimming shortened V by 8 bases and J by 1 base, and 3 bases separated the two germline ends. This CDR3 has 11 residues. Germline V gene sequence: CDR1 SNHLY, CDR2 FYNNEI. The CDR3 is CASRSYNEQFF. CDR3 bases: TGTGCCAGCCGTTCCTACAATGAGCAGTTCTTC.

The CDR3 is CASSSSGGNTGELFF. The CDR3 bases are TGTGCCAGCAGTTCTAGCGGGGGAAACACCGGGGAGCTGTTTTTT. This rearrangement joins TRBV9 to TRBJ2-2, with TRBD2 matching over 10 bases. Germline values: CDR1 SGDLS, CDR2 YYNGEE. The CDR3 length is 15 residues. The V gene end was trimmed by 5 bases and the J gene end by 2 bases; junction bases not matched to a gene: 3.

The rearrangement uses TRBV4-1 and TRBJ2-3; TRBD1 aligns across 9 bases. The length of the CDR3 is 16 residues. CDR1 and CDR2 from the germline V gene are MGHRA and YSYEKL. The junction had 9 bases not matched to a gene; V was cut back by 5 bases and J by 3 bases. CDR3 residues: CASSGRDRVWTDTQYF. The CDR3 DNA follows: TGCGCCAGCAGCGGCCGGGACAGGGTTTGGACAGATACGCAGTATTTT.

Comment on this clone: Distinct nucleotide sequences in the sample also encode this CDR3. The chain uses TRBV11-2 and TRBJ2-5; unclear D gene. The CDR3 has 13 amino acids. V dropped 3 bases and J dropped 2 bases, with 7 bases sitting between them. Germline V gives CDR1 SGHAT, CDR2 FQNNGV. As DNA, the CDR3 is TGTGCCAGCAGCTTCCGAAGACAAGAGACCCAGTACTTC. Translated: CASSFRRQETQYF.

The chain couples TRBV4-1 to TRBJ1-2, with D perhaps TRBD1 (5 bases). Germline V gene lookup returns CDR1 MGHRA and CDR2 YSYEKL. V was shortened by 0 bases and J by 4 bases, with 21 bases between the two germline ends. The length of the CDR3 is 18 residues. The CDR3 DNA reads TGCGCCAGCAGCCAAGACCCAAGTCAGGAGGGGCGCATCTATGGCTACACCTTC. It is translated as CASSQDPSQEGRIYGYTF.

The chain is built from TRBV14 and TRBJ2-7; TRBD1 aligns across 8 bases. The CDR3 is 15 amino acids. Germline-derived CDR1 and CDR2 are SGHDN and FVKESK. J gave up 7 bases and V 1 base, and 9 bases lay outside the gene matches. The CDR3 here is CASSQALQGAREQYF. Here the CDR3 DNA reads TGTGCCAGCAGCCAAGCGCTGCAGGGGGCACGGGAGCAGTACTTC.

With respect to this clone: In the same sample, other DNA sequences code for this CDR3. The chain uses TRBV9 and TRBJ2-1; D not resolved. Germline V CDR1 and CDR2: SGDLS, YYNGEE. The ends were cut back, 2 bases at V and 1 base at J, with 1 base in the middle. There are 12 residues in the CDR3. The CDR3 loop is CASSVSYNEQFF. The CDR3 coding sequence is TGTGCCAGCAGCGTTTCCTACAATGAGCAGTTCTTC.

Here the CDR3 reads CASSLTGFGEKLFF. The DNA for the CDR3 is TGTGCCAGCAGCCTCACAGGGTTTGGTGAAAAACTGTTTTTT. The V call is TRBV27, the J call TRBJ1-4; D might be TRBD1 (6 bases). CDR1 and CDR2 (germline): MNHEY, SMNVEV (reference sequence). This CDR3 region has 14 residues. Deletions cut 6 bases from V and 7 bases from J, with 15 bases between.

This chain joins TRBV5-4 and TRBJ2-1, with D perhaps TRBD2 (6 bases). The CDR3 consists of 13 residues. V lost 5 bases, J lost 5 bases, and 11 bases lay in between. Germline assignment: CDR1 SGHNT and CDR2 YYREEE (reference sequence). The CDR3 reads CASRGGLDNEQFF. The CDR3 DNA is TGTGCCAGCAGGGGGGGACTTGACAATGAGCAGTTCTTC.

This chain joins TRBV7-9 and TRBJ1-1; 10 bases fit TRBD1. CDR1 and CDR2 from the germline V gene are SEHNR and FQNEAQ (reference sequence). The ends lost 8 bases at V and 10 bases at J; junction bases unmatched: 7. The CDR3 is made up of 12 amino acids. CDR3 sequence: CASGQGEAGAFF. The DNA of the CDR3 is TGTGCCAGCGGACAGGGGGAGGCTGGAGCTTTCTTT. Filled out from reference TRBV7-9 and TRBJ1-1, the complete variable domain reads DTGVSQNPRHKITKRGQNVTFRCDPISEHNRLYWYRQTLGQGPEFLTYFQNEAQLEKSRLLSDRFSAERPKGSFSTLEIQRTEQGDSAMYLCASGQGEAGAFFGQGTRLTVV.

Regarding this clone: The identical CDR3 is also encoded by other nucleotide sequences in the sample. The chain joins TRBV9 to TRBJ2-3; weak D call: TRBD2 (6 bases). Deletions cut 3 bases from V and 2 bases from J, with 10 bases between. The CDR3 totals 14 residues. Germline assignment: CDR1 SGDLS and CDR2 YYNGEE. The CDR3 DNA is TGTGCCAGCAGCGCCAGGGACTTCACAGATACGCAGTATTTT. Protein product: CASSARDFTDTQYF.

A remark on this clone: In the same sample, other DNA sequences code for this CDR3. The genes are TRBV30 and TRBJ2-5, with 7 bases identical to TRBD1. This CDR3 has 14 residues. Trimming cost V 0 bases and J 5 bases; bases outside gene matches: 6. The germline V gene encodes CDR1 GTSNPN and CDR2 SVGIG (reference sequence). Written as DNA, the CDR3 is TGTGCCTGGAGTGTTGGGACAGTAATTGAGACCCAGTACTTC. Translating it yields CAWSVGTVIETQYF.

The chain has TRBV29-1 and TRBJ1-4; D is ambiguous. This CDR3 has 13 residues. Germline values: CDR1 SQVTM, CDR2 ANQGSEA. The ends were cut back, 3 bases at V and 6 bases at J, with 11 bases in the middle. The CDR3 loop reads CSVDEYGDEKLFF. DNA of the CDR3: TGCAGCGTTGATGAGTACGGGGATGAAAAACTGTTTTTT.